This TCR beta chain was identified during a study of tumor and adjacent non-tumor tissue in lung cancer. The library came from three nested PCR rounds adapted from ARM-PCR protocols. TCRdb processed the multiplex PCR reads anew with MiXCR; each CDR3 protein has one entry. The sample records 95,000 to 150,000 distinct CDR3 sequences, 55% to 75% being singletons. RNA was extracted from bulk tissue without any cell sorting. The V and J ends lost 0 bases and 7 bases respectively, with 19 bases between them. The CDR3 is 17 amino acids. Germline V CDR1 and CDR2: SGHAT, FQNNGV. This sequence was found in a man under 40 with non-small cell lung cancer. The chain is built from TRBV11-2 and TRBJ2-1, with a tentative D call TRBD1 (5 bases). The sample taken for sequencing was lung tumor tissue. The CDR3 DNA reads as TGTGCCAGCAGCTTAGATCGAGCTAGGGGAAGTTGGAATGAGCAGTTCTTC. Translation gives CASSLDRARGSWNEQFF.